The rows below give T cell receptor beta chains drawn from one sample of a study of blood T cell repertoires in COVID-19. Sequencing used immunoSEQ multiplex PCR; TCRdb keeps in-frame clones, though not all of them. The data show under 250,000 clones, around 86% seen once. The source material was peripheral blood. The source of these receptors is an older woman who had recovered from COVID-19. Each CDR3 is given without its conserved first and last residue.

CDR3aa: SVQGQGKEKLF
v_gene: TRBV29-1

CDR3aa: ASSTSRDYYRTH
v_gene: TRBV14

CDR3aa: ASSQDPELNIQY
v_gene: TRBV3-1/TRBV3-2

CDR3aa: ATMDRVYGYT
v_gene: TRBV3-1/TRBV3-2

CDR3aa: ASSIVWGRMDEQY
v_gene: TRBV19

CDR3aa: ASSFKSNNEQF
v_gene: TRBV7-2

CDR3aa: ASSPGQGSNTGELF
v_gene: TRBV18

CDR3aa: ASSWGPLTDTQY
v_gene: TRBV5-6

CDR3aa: ASSLGQTSTDTQY
v_gene: TRBV9

CDR3aa: ASRKAGGLDTQY
v_gene: TRBV19

CDR3aa: ASSRGGSTDTQY
v_gene: TRBV3-1/TRBV3-2

CDR3aa: ASSLALNSRGIGETQY
v_gene: TRBV5-1

CDR3aa: AGTTGFGNTIY
v_gene: TRBV10-2

CDR3aa: ASSYSRPTEAF
v_gene: TRBV6-2/TRBV6-3

CDR3aa: ASVGGEYNEQF
v_gene: TRBV2

CDR3aa: ASSDRVNSPLH
v_gene: TRBV19

CDR3aa: ASSALGTVGTEAF
v_gene: TRBV27

CDR3aa: ASRRRELNLADTQY
v_gene: TRBV7-8

CDR3aa: ASSYQGYSGNTIY
v_gene: TRBV6-5

CDR3aa: ASSLAGGIQETQY
v_gene: TRBV7-2

CDR3aa: ASSHLGTTDYEKLF
v_gene: TRBV4-3

CDR3aa: ASSPTSGGAFGEQY
v_gene: TRBV11-2

CDR3aa: ASSLATSGGRSTDTQY
v_gene: TRBV7-2

CDR3aa: ASSLGPNSYEQY
v_gene: TRBV3-1/TRBV3-2

CDR3aa: ASSSDRSYEQY
v_gene: TRBV5-6

CDR3aa: AISESEETGRAGELF
v_gene: TRBV10-3

CDR3aa: ASSPDISYGYT
v_gene: TRBV2

CDR3aa: ASSQGQNYGYT
v_gene: TRBV12-3/TRBV12-4

CDR3aa: ASANRNSPLH
v_gene: TRBV28

CDR3aa: ASSHERTGREQY
v_gene: TRBV4-3

CDR3aa: ASSSTPLQGTEAF
v_gene: TRBV5-1

CDR3aa: ASGPGTANTGELF
v_gene: TRBV7-3

CDR3aa: ASSLPLGGGQETQY
v_gene: TRBV5-4

CDR3aa: ASSSPGGPYNEQF
v_gene: TRBV4-1

CDR3aa: AISEQTGVGNTIY
v_gene: TRBV10-3

CDR3aa: ASTPDRGF
v_gene: TRBV19

CDR3aa: ASSLDRDYGYT
v_gene: TRBV9

CDR3aa: ASSTRDIGEKLF
v_gene: TRBV5-6

CDR3aa: ASSPMIVATGSEQF
v_gene: TRBV19

CDR3aa: ASSQSSGGAPYEQY
v_gene: TRBV3-1/TRBV3-2

CDR3aa: ASREVAGLYNEQF
v_gene: TRBV7-3

CDR3aa: ASSLHAQSYDSEQY
v_gene: TRBV27

CDR3aa: ASRRGQNNQPQH
v_gene: TRBV28

CDR3aa: ASSRMDRKNIQY
v_gene: TRBV3-1/TRBV3-2